This TCR beta chain was profiled in a study of cytomegalovirus exposure and HLA in healthy donors. Study summary: Earlier work reported approximately 110 million unique TCR beta sequences from roughly 180 million T cells. Study results and caveats: Previously analyzed data showed that most TCR beta V segments were productive at a frequency of about 87% or about 30%. Most TCR sequences proved rare, with some public TCRs found in many donors.

The PCR ran on 60 Vbeta and 13 Jbeta primers. Per the authors' pipeline: Later analysis identified 88 million or so unique TCR beta chains, approximately 10 million shared. Some clones are missing from TCRdb's copy, which holds only in-frame ones; the method was immunoSEQ multiplex PCR. For V, J and clone size, that table is used; D and trimming come from the DNA. The sample lists 130,000 or so clones; 80% were seen once. A note on this clone: Its antigen is unidentified.

This CDR3 comprises 14 residues. Germline assignment: CDR1 MNHNY and CDR2 SVGAGI (reference sequence). V lost 6 bases and J lost 3; bases outside the gene matches: 6. The material sequenced was PBMCs. This clonotype was sampled from a man aged 30 to 45 in good health and CMV-seronegative. The chain carries TRBV6-6 and TRBJ2-7; 9 nucleotides line up with TRBD2. This CDR3 is CASRLLAGNYEQYF. In DNA, the CDR3 is TGTGCCAGCAGGCTGCTAGCGGGAAACTACGAGCAGTACTTC.